The source of this T cell receptor (beta chain) is a study of early T cells in non-severe SARS-CoV-2 infection. Study-level results: Missing private and CD4 specificities, VDJdb matching favored anti-spike CD8 responses.

This clonotype was counted only a few times. Its antigen is as yet unknown. Attached unique molecular identifiers marked individual cDNA molecules. In TCRdb, the 5' RACE reads were re-called with MiXCR into one record per CDR3 protein. This sample yields about 22,000 distinct CDR3 sequences, of which roughly 4.5% are seen a single time; about 15% belongs to the top ten. From germline, CDR1 is ENHRY and CDR2 SYGVKD. The CDR3 totals 14 residues. V trimming: 6 bases; J trimming: 6 bases; junction bases outside the gene matches: 8. The receptor's source is an adult who was a healthcare worker with PCR-confirmed SARS-CoV-2 infection or an uninfected control (not recorded which). The chain combines TRBV10-3 with TRBJ2-3; 8 bases line up with TRBD2. Sequenced: whole blood. In nucleotides, the CDR3 is TGTGCCATCAGAGCGGGGGAGGTTTCCGATACGCAGTATTTT. Its translation is CAIRAGEVSDTQYF.